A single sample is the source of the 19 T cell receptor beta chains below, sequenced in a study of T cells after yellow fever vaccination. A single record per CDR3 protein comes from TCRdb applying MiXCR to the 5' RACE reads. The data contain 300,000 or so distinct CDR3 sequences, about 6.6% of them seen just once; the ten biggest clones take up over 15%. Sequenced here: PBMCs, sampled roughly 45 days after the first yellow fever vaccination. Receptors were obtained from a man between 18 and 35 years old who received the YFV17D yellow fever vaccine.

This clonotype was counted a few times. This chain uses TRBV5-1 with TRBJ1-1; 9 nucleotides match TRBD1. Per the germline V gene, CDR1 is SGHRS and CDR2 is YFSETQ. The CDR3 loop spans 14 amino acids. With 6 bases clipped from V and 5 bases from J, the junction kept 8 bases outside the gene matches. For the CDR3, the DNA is TGCGCCAGCACCGGGGGACAGGGAACGACTGAAGCTTTCTTT. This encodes CASTGGQGTTEAFF.

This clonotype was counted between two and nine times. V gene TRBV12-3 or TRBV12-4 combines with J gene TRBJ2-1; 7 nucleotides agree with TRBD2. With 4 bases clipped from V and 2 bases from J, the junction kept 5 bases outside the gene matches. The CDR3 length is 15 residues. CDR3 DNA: TGTGCCAGCAGTTCGGCGGGGGACCCCTACAATGAGCAGTTCTTC. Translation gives CASSSAGDPYNEQFF.

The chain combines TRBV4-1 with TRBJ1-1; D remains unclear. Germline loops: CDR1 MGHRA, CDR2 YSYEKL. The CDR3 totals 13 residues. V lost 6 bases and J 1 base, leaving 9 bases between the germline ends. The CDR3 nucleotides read TGCGCCAGCAGTCGACCAGAGAACACTGAAGCTTTCTTT. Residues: CASSRPENTEAFF.

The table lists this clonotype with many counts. The CDR3 sequence is CASRFKGAESPLHF. CDR3 DNA: TGCGCCAGCAGATTCAAGGGAGCGGAATCACCCCTCCACTTT. The chain uses TRBV5-1 and TRBJ1-6, with D unresolved. The CDR3 totals 14 residues. Trimming removed 5 bases from V and 10 bases from J, with 16 bases in between. CDR1 SGHRS and CDR2 YFSETQ come from the germline V gene.

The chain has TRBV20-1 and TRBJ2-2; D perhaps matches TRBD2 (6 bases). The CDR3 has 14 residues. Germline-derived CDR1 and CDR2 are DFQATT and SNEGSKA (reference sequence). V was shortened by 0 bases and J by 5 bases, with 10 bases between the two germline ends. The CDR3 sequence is CSARDYGGTGELFF. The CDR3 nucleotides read TGCAGTGCTAGAGATTATGGGGGGACCGGGGAGCTGTTTTTT.

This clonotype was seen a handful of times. The CDR3: CATRGAGNVKQYF. CDR3 in DNA: TGTGCCACCCGGGGGGCCGGAAATGTGAAGCAGTACTTC. The gene calls are TRBV7-2 and TRBJ2-7; perhaps TRBD2 as D (7 bases). V lost 10 bases to trimming and J lost 8 bases, with 21 bases between them. Per germline, CDR1 SGHTA and CDR2 FQGNSA. This CDR3 has 13 residues.

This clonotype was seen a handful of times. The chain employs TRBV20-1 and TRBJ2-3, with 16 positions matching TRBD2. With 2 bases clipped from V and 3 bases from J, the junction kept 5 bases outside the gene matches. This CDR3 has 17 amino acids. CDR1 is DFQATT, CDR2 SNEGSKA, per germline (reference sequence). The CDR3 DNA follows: TGCAGTGCTAGATCAGGGACTAGCGGGGGGGGAACAGATACGCAGTATTTT. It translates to CSARSGTSGGGTDTQYF.

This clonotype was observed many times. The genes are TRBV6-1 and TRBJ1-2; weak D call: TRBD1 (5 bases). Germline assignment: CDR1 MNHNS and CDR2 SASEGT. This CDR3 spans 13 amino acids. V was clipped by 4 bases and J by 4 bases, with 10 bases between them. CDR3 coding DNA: TGTGCCAGCAGTGGTGAGGGGTTCTATGGCTACACCTTC. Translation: CASSGEGFYGYTF.

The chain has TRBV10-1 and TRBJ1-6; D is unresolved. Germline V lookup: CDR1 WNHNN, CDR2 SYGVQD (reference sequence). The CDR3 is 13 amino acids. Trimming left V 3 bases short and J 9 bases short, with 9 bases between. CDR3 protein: CASSEHQSSPLHF. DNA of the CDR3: TGCGCCAGCAGTGAACATCAGTCTTCACCCCTCCACTTT.

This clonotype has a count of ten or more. CDR3 nucleotide sequence: TGTGCCAGCAGCCCGGGACGGGATTTGTTTTTT. It yields the protein CASSPGRDLFF. The chain joins TRBV11-2 to TRBJ1-4; a weak D match, TRBD1 (5 bases). Deletions cut 5 bases from V and 15 bases from J, with 13 bases between. Germline-derived CDR1 and CDR2 are SGHAT and FQNNGV. The CDR3 extends over 11 amino acids. The full variable domain, completed using reference TRBV11-2 and TRBJ1-4, is EAGVAQSPRYKIIEKRQSVAFWCNPISGHATLYWYQQILGQGPKLLIQFQNNGVVDDSQLPKDRFSAERLKGVDSTLKIQPAKLEDSAVYLCASSPGRDLFFGSGTQLSVL.

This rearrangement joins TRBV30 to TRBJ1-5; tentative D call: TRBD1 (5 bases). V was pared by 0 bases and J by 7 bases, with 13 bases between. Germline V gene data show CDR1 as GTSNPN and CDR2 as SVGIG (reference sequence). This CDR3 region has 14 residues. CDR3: CAWSVEAEGQPQHF. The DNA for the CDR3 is TGTGCCTGGAGTGTTGAGGCCGAGGGGCAGCCCCAGCATTTT.

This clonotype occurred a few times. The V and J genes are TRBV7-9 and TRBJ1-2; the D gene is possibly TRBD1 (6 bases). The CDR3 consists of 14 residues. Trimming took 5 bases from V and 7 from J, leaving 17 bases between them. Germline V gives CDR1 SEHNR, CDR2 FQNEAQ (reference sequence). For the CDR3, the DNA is TGTGCCAGCAGCAAGACAGGAGGGACTCGTGGCTACACCTTC. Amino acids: CASSKTGGTRGYTF.

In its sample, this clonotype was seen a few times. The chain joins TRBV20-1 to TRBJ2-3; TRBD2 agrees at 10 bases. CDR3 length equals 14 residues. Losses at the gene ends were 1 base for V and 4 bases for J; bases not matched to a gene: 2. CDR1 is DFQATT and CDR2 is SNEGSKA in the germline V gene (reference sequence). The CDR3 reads CSARASGGSDTQYF. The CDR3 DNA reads TGCAGTGCTAGAGCTAGCGGGGGCTCAGATACGCAGTATTTT.

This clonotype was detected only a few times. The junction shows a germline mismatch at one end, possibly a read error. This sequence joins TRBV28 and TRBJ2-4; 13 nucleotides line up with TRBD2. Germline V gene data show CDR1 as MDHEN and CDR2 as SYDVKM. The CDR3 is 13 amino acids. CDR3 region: CASSSRLAGGANF. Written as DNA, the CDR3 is TGTGCCAGCAGCTCACGACTAGCGGGGGGTGCGAACTTC.

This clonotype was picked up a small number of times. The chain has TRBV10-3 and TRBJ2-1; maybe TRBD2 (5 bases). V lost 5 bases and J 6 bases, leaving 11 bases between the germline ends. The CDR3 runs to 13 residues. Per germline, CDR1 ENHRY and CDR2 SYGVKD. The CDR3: CAISRERANEQFF. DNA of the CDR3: TGTGCCATCAGTCGGGAACGGGCCAATGAGCAGTTCTTC.

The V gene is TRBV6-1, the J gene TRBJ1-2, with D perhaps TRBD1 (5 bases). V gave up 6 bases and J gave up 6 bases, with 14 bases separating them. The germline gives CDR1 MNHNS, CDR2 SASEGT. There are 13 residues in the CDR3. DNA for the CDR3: TGTGCCAGCAGCGGGGCCTCCTTGGATGGCTACACCTTC. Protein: CASSGASLDGYTF.

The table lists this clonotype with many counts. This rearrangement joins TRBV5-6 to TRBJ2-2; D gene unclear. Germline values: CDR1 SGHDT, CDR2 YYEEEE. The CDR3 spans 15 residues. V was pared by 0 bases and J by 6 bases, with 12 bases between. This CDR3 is CASSLAILGPGELFF. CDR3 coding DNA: TGTGCCAGCAGCTTGGCCATTCTGGGTCCCGGGGAGCTGTTTTTT.

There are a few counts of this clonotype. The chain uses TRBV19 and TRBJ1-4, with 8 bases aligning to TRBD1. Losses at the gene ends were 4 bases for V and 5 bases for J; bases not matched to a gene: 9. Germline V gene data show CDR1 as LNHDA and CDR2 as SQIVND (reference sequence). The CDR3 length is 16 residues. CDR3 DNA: TGTGCCAGTAGTACTCGACAGGGGCGCGGAAATGAAAAACTGTTTTTT. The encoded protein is CASSTRQGRGNEKLFF.

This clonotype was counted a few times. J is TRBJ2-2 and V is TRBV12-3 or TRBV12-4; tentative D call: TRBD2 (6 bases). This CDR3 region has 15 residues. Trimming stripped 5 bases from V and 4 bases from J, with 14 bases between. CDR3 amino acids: CASSVRDSPTGELFF. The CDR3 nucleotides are TGTGCCAGCAGTGTACGGGACTCACCCACCGGGGAGCTGTTTTTT.